The source of this T cell receptor beta chain is a study of cytomegalovirus exposure and HLA in healthy donors (dated by TCRdb to about 2017). Some background on the complete study: An earlier analysis of approximately 590 of the donors reported more than 250 Gb of sequence data and some 120 million unique TCR beta sequences from 190 million or so T cells. The study aimed to test whether signatures of past pathogen exposure could be identified by cataloging public T cell receptors. In the later analysis, no new phenotypic data were used to find candidate immune exposures; instead, reliance was placed on TCR beta sequences and their occurrence across donors. A later genetic analysis took genome-wide SNP genotypes for about 65% of the 666 donors and used that subset as a discovery cohort. On average, 235,054 unique TCR beta nucleotide sequences were sequenced per donor among a few hundred genotyped donors of the cohort, with roughly a sixth of those sequences being non-productive. Every discovery cohort repertoire had been produced on one sequencing platform. Because of strong linkage in the cohort, four or five DR-DQ haplotypes were treated as single units for association and clustering. In an earlier analysis of 550 to 700 of the donors, high-throughput TCR beta sequencing was used to judge whether each TCR beta V gene segment behaved as functional or pseudogenic. A later analysis re-examined previously published TCR beta repertoires from more than 650 donors and added high-resolution HLA genotyping to investigate patterns of TCR occurrence. An early release covering 500 to 750 HLA-typed donors comprised 300 to 350 gigabases of sequencing data and around 85 million unique TCR sequences. High-throughput TCR immunosequencing, statistical association of individual TCRs with disease status, and machine learning were combined to predict cytomegalovirus infection status. The T cell repertoires of several hundred subjects were profiled by immunosequencing and related to cytomegalovirus serostatus. Alongside the repertoire data, information on donor age, sex, ethnicity and CMV serostatus was compiled. Both class I and class II loci were covered by HLA typing, at four-digit resolution. Among the roughly 390 genotyped donors, 75% to 90% belonged to the genetic ancestry cluster associated with self-reported Caucasian donors. Typing coverage varied by locus: roughly 620-640 donors for A, B, C, DRB1 and DQB1; approximately 520 for DQA1; about 600 for DPA1; some 470 for DPB1. Besides the first cohort of hundreds of subjects, a separate validation cohort made up of some 110 different subjects was used. The investigation overall reported the following: When HLA alleles, especially DR and DQ, strongly co-occurred, TCR associations were difficult to assign to individual alleles. A group of highly shared sequence variants was considered likely to be a technical artifact of the sequencing pipeline. The study listed approximately 150 TCR beta chains as associated with cytomegalovirus. In vitro tests confirmed that a few of the cytomegalovirus-associated TCR beta chains recognize cytomegalovirus antigens. Most TCR sequences were observed very rarely across donors, whereas some public TCRs were present in many individuals. Presence/absence analyses assumed roughly uniform sequencing depth across donors, an assumption that may not hold. A further reported finding was that TCR beta sequences accurately predicted the HLA-A and HLA-B alleles for most subjects in the first cohort. Over 15 rarely observed V segments, including chromosome 9 orphons, were excluded from the earlier analysis of several hundred of the donors because counts were too low. Some IMGT-functional V segments, including TRBV6-2 and TRBV6-3, could not be told apart with the 87-base-pair reads, so those segments were excluded. In a later analysis, HLA-associated TCR beta chains showed more clonal expansion and lower generation probabilities than non-associated chains that were equally common. In a later analysis, 15,000 to 20,000 TCR beta sequences were associated with specific HLA alleles at a false discovery rate of 0.05. In this cohort, only TCR beta chains were sequenced, and detectable features were limited by the absence of alpha or paired-chain data. Several of the top co-occurrence clusters appeared to be linked to parvovirus B19, influenza, CMV and Epstein-Barr virus, according to a later analysis. The authors suggested that the approach could potentially be extended to other disease states and immunological phenotypes. The only immune exposure information available for the cohort was CMV serostatus. In a later analysis, TCR association rates were found to vary across HLA loci, with the most associated TCRs seen for DRB1 alleles and the fewest for HLA-C alleles. V-gene and J-gene trimming of TCR beta chains was associated with a missense DCLRE1C variant in a later genetic analysis, and the association was replicated in an independent cohort. In a later analysis, most CMV-associated TCR beta chains were found to appear HLA-restricted, with HLA associations seemingly driven largely by CMV exposure. In both the original and validation cohorts, the classifier was reported to diagnose cytomegalovirus status with high specificity and sensitivity. HLA typing was unavailable for some donors at each locus, so association tests used only the typed subset. In an earlier analysis of roughly 560 of the donors, most TCR beta V segments were observed in productive rearrangements about 90% or about 30% of the time, broadly matching IMGT annotations. In a later genetic analysis, fewer N-insertions in productive TCRs were reported among donors in an Asian-associated ancestry cluster than the 666-donor mean. Linkage disequilibrium might explain the correlated functional status among segregating V segments, but an unknown experimental factor could not be ruled out.

The cohort consisted of 650 to 850 healthy bone marrow donors. At the time of sampling, every cohort member was nominally healthy, though immune exposures that went unrecorded were likely present. The donor was CMV seronegative and belonged to the group of approximately 320 seronegative cohort members. A peripheral blood sample was collected from each donor, and TCR beta sequencing was performed on peripheral blood mononuclear cells. The Qiagen DNeasy Blood Extraction Kit was used to extract genomic DNA from the blood cell samples. This clone was detected a few times. There is no known antigen for this receptor. Base-call qualities are not available, and no considerably larger clone is one nucleotide away. Libraries were constructed by the immunoSEQ multiplex PCR assay. The multiplex PCR relied on a mix of 60 forward primers for TCR Vbeta segments and 13 reverse primers for TCR Jbeta segments. The CDR3 region of rearranged TCR beta genes was amplified from genomic DNA with a multiplex PCR assay. Amplified TCR beta libraries were sequenced as 87-base-pair reads on the Illumina HiSeq System. The paper's data handling went like this. In a later analysis, about 80 million unique TCR beta chains were counted across the roughly 670 repertoires, and roughly 10 million of these chains were shared by at least two donors. Raw reads were error-corrected and collapsed into unique sequences with a nearest-neighbor algorithm that merged closely related sequences to remove PCR and sequencing errors. V, D and J gene segments were assigned by aligning CDR3 sequences to IMGT reference sequences. For a sequence to be retained, at least a six-nucleotide match to both a V gene segment and a J gene segment was required. Rearrangements were called productive when the CDR3 lacked stop codons and stayed in frame with V and J; all others were non-productive. CDR3 was defined by IMGT convention, running from the second conserved V-encoded cysteine to the conserved J-encoded phenylalanine. Sequences without an unambiguous match to a single V gene segment were excluded from the earlier analysis of approximately 600 of the donors. An earlier analysis of 500 to 600 of the donors classified V segments as functional when productive rearrangements were above 56.7% and as segregating when the standard deviation between donors was above 5%. A statistical classification framework was built for diagnosing cytomegalovirus status from the catalog of TCR beta chain sequences. V and J gene assignment, in a later analysis, came from comparing TCR nucleotide sequences with IMGT/GENE-DB human TR gene sequences. A later analysis assigned CDR3 sequences and most-parsimonious VDJ recombination scenarios with the TCRdist pipeline. In a later analysis, every TCR beta chain was defined by the combination of its CDR3 amino acid sequence and its V-gene family, and reads without a unique V-gene family were dropped. As a way to deal with suspected cross-contamination and a sequencing artifact, a later analysis dropped over 550 nucleotide sequences that were highly shared and had low generation probability. For each public chain, a later analysis derived a clonal expansion index from normalized ranks of inferred template counts within each repertoire. Generation probabilities in a later analysis came from a VDJ recombination model fitted to out-of-frame rearrangements, and those results were checked against IGoR. A later analysis scored TCR-TCR, TCR-HLA and TCR-CMV co-occurrence with hypergeometric tests, applying a repertoire-size bias correction to TCR pairs. In a later analysis, false discovery rates were estimated by permuting HLA or CMV assignments 20 times. In a later analysis, co-occurring TCRs were grouped using DBSCAN, and TCRdist sequence similarity was added for clustering within HLA-allele-positive subsets. For co-occurrence clustering, repertoires with fewer than 30,000 or more than 120,000 public chains were excluded, along with several repertoires with anomalous nucleotide sharing. The source is immuneACCESS, and TCRdb retained only in-frame sequences with V and J called. Part of the clones is not carried over; for the studies checked, unresolved V genes explain less than half of this, and the remainder is unexplained. That table supplies the V and J calls and clone size; D and trimming were determined from the DNA. This sample has 110,000 to 150,000 clones in its table, and 70% to 80% of those were observed once. The ten largest make up 4.5% to 6.5% of the sample.

According to the germline V gene, CDR1 reads MDHEN and CDR2 reads SYDVKM. Including cysteine and phenylalanine, the CDR3 has 12 amino acids. The sequence is cut down to CDR3 DNA, 36 bases in frame from base 1. The V end loses 4 bases and the J end loses 8 bases, and a stretch of 11 bases separates them. The sequenced sample consisted of PBMCs. The rearranged chain carries TRBV28 and TRBJ1-1; confidence is insufficient to name the D gene. This TCR was recovered from a male donor in good health and CMV-seronegative. The sequence in DNA is TGTGCCAGCAGTTACAGAACCTGGGAAGCTTTCTTT. This sequence encodes CASSYRTWEAFF.